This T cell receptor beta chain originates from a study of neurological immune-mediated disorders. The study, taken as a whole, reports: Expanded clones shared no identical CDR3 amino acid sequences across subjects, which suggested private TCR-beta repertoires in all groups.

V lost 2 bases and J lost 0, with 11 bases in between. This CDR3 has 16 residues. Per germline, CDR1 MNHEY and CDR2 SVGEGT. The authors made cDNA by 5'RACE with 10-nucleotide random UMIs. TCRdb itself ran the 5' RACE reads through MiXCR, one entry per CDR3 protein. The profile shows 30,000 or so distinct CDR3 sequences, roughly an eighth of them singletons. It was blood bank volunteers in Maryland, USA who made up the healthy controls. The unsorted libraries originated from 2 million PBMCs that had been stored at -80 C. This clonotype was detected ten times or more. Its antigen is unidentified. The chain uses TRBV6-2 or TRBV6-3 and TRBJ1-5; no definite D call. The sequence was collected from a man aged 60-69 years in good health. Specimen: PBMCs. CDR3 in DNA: TGTGCCAGCAGTTACATCTCGGCTTATAGCAATCAGCCCCAGCATTTT. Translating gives CASSYISAYSNQPQHF.